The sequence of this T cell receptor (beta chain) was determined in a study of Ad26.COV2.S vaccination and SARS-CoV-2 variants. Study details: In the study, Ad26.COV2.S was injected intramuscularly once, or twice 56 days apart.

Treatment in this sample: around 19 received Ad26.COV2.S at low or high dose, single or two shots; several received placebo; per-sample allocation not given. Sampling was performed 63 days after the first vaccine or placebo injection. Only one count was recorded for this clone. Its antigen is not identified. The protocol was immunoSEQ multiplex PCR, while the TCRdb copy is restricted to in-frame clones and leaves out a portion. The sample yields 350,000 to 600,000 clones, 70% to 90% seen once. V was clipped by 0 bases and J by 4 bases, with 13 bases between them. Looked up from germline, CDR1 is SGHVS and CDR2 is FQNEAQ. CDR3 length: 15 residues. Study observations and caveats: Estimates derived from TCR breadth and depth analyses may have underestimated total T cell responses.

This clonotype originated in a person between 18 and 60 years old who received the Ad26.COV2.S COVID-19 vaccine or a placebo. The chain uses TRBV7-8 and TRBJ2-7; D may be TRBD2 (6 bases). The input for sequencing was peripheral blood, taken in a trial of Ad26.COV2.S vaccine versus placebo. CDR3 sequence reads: CASSLARGLGYEQYF. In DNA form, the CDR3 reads TGTGCCAGCAGCTTAGCGCGGGGCCTGGGGTACGAGCAGTACTTC.